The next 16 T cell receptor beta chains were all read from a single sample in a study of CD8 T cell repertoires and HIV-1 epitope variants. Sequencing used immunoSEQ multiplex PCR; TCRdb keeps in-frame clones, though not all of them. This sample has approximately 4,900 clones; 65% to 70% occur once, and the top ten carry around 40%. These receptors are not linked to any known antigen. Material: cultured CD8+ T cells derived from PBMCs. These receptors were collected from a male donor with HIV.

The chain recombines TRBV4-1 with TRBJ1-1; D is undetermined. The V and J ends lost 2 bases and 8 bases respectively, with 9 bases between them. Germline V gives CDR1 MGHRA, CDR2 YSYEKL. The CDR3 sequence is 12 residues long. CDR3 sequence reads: CASSQLGREAFF. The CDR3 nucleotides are TGCGCCAGCAGCCAATTGGGCAGAGAAGCTTTCTTT.

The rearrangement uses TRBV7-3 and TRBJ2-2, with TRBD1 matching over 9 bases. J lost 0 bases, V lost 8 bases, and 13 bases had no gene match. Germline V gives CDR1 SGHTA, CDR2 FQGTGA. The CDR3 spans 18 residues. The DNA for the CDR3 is TGTGCCAGCTCAAGTCCGGTACAGGGGGCAGCGAACACCGGGGAGCTGTTTTTT. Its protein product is CASSSPVQGAANTGELFF.

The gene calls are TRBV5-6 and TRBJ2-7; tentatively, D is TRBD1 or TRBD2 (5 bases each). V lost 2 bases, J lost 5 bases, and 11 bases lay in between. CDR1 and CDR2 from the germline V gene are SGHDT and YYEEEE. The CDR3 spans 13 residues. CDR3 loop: CASSFGAIDEQYF. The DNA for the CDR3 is TGTGCCAGCAGCTTCGGGGCGATCGACGAGCAGTACTTC.

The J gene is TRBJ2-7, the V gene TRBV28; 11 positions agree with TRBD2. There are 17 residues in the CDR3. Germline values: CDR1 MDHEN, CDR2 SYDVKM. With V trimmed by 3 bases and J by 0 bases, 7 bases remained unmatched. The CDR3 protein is CASSFSLAGGSSYEQYF. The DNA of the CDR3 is TGTGCCAGCAGTTTTTCTCTAGCGGGAGGTAGCTCCTACGAGCAGTACTTC.

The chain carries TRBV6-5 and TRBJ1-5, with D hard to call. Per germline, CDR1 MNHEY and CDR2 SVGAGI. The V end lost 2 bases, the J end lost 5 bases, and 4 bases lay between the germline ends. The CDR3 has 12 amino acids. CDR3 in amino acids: CASSYTHQPQHF. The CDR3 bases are TGTGCCAGCAGTTACACCCATCAGCCCCAGCATTTT.

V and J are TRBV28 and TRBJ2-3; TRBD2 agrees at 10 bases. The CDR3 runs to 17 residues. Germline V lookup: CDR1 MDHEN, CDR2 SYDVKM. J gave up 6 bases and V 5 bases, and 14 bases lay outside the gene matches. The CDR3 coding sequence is TGTGCCAGCAGTGCTTTAACTAGCGGGGCACCTGTTGATACGCAGTATTTT. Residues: CASSALTSGAPVDTQYF.

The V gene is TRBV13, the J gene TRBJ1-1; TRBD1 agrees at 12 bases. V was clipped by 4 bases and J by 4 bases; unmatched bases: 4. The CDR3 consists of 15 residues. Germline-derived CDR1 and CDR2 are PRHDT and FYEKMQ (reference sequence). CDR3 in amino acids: CASSSGQGAGTEAFF. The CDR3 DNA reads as TGTGCCAGCAGCTCGGGACAGGGGGCGGGCACTGAAGCTTTCTTT.

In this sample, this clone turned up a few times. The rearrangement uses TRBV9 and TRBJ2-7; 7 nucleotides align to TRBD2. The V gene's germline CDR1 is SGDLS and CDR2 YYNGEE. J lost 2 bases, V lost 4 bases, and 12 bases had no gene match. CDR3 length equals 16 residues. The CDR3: CASSPSSGRGAYEQYF. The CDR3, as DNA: TGTGCCAGCAGCCCTTCTAGCGGCCGAGGAGCCTACGAGCAGTACTTC.

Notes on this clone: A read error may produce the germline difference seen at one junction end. CDR3 DNA: TGTGCTAGCAGCCAAACCTCGGGACTAGCGGGGTACAATGAGCAGTTCTTC. Translating it yields CASSQTSGLAGYNEQFF. J is TRBJ2-1 and V is TRBV7-7; TRBD2 agrees at 13 bases. The CDR3 is 17 amino acids. CDR1 and CDR2 from the germline V gene are SSHAT and FNYEAQ (reference sequence). The full variable domain, with the rest looked up from reference TRBV7-7 and TRBJ2-1, is GAGVSQSPRYKVTKRGQDVTLRCDPISSHATLYWYQQALGQGPEFLTYFNYEAQPDKSGLPSDRFSAERPEGSISTLTIQRTEQRDSAMYRCASSQTSGLAGYNEQFFGPGTRLTVL.

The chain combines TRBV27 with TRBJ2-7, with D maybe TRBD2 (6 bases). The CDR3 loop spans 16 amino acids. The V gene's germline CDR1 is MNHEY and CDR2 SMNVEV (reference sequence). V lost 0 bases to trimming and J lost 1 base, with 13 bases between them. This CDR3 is CASSLSEGTVSYEQYF. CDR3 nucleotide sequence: TGTGCCAGCAGTTTATCGGAGGGGACTGTATCCTACGAGCAGTACTTC.

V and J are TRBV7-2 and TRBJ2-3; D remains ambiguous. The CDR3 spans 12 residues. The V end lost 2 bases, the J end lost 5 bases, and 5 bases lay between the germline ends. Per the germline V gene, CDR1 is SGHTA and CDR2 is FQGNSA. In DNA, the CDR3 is TGTGCCAGCAGCTTATACGGAGATACGCAGTATTTT. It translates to CASSLYGDTQYF.

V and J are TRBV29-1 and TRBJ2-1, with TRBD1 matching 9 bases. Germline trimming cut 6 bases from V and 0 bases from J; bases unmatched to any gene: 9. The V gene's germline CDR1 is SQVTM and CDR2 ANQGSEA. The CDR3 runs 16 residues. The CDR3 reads CSVIGTGISSYNEQFF. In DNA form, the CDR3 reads TGCAGCGTGATTGGGACAGGGATCAGCTCCTACAATGAGCAGTTCTTC.

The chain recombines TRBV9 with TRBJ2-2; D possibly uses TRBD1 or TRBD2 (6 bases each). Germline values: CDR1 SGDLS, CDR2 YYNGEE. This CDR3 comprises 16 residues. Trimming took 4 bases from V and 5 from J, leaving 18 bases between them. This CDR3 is CASSPGTGGGTGELFF. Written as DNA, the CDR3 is TGTGCCAGCAGCCCAGGGACTGGAGGGGGTACCGGGGAGCTGTTTTTT. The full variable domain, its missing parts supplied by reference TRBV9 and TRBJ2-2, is DSGVTQTPKHLITATGQRVTLRCSPRSGDLSVYWYQQSLDQGLQFLIQYYNGEERAKGNILERFSAQQFPDLHSELNLSSLELGDSALYFCASSPGTGGGTGELFFGEGSRLTVL.

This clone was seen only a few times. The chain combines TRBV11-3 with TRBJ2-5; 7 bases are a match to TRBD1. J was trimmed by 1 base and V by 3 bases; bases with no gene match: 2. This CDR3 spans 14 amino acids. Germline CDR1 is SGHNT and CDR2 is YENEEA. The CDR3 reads CASSLDRSQETQYF. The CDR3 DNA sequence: TGTGCCAGCAGCTTGGACAGGTCCCAAGAGACCCAGTACTTC. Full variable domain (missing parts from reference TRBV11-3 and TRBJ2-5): EAGVVQSPRYKIIEKKQPVAFWCNPISGHNTLYWYLQNLGQGPELLIRYENEEAVDDSQLPKDRFSAERLKGVDSTLKIQPAELGDSAVYLCASSLDRSQETQYFGPGTRLLVL.

In DNA, the CDR3 is TGTGCCAGCAGTTATCAGGGGCGCACCGGGGAGCTGTTTTTT. Encoded protein: CASSYQGRTGELFF. The genes are TRBV6-5 and TRBJ2-2; weak D call: TRBD1 (6 bases). V shed 3 bases and J shed 4 bases, with 9 bases lying between them. Looked up from germline, CDR1 is MNHEY and CDR2 is SVGAGI. This CDR3 spans 14 amino acids.

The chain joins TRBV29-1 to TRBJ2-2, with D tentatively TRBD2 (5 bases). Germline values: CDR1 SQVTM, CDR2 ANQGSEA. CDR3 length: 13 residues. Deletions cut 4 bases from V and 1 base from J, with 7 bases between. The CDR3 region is CSVVEGNTGELFF. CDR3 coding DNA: TGCAGCGTTGTAGAGGGGAACACCGGGGAGCTGTTTTTT.